This T cell receptor (beta chain) was found in a study of tumor and adjacent non-tumor tissue in lung cancer. Looking at the study overall: Patients comprised roughly 12 adenocarcinoma, a couple of squamous cell carcinoma and 1 small cell lung cancer. Aged about 31 to 80 years, patients included 10 men and 4 to 6 women with stage I to III disease. Regarding the study as a whole: Top 100 clones took a larger repertoire share in normal lung. Compared with tumor, normal lung showed significantly lower TCR diversity.

A modified ARM-PCR protocol with three rounds of nested PCR amplified TCRbeta. TCRdb re-analysed the multiplex PCR reads in MiXCR, keeping a single row per CDR3 protein. The profile shows about 200,000 distinct CDR3 sequences, less than 80% of them singletons. The template was RNA from unsorted bulk tissue. Comment on this clonotype: Its matching antigen is unknown. Being one base from a much bigger clone, this may be a read error.

The TCR comes from a man aged 55 to 70 with non-small cell lung cancer. The sample comprised lung tumor tissue.

The CDR3 sequence is CASSYSGRRGELSF. CDR3 in DNA: TGTGCCAGCAGTTACTCAGGCCGACGAGGGGAGCTGTCTTTT. The rearrangement joins TRBV6-5 to TRBJ2-2; D might be TRBD1 or TRBD2, each matching 5 bases. The CDR3 sequence is 14 residues long. CDR1 is MNHEY and CDR2 is SVGAGI in the germline V gene.